A selection of T cell receptor beta chains follows, all from one sample in a study of T-cell reconstitution after alpha-beta-depleted transplantation in children. TCRdb itself ran the PCR reads through MiXCR, one entry per CDR3 protein. Of 250,000 or so distinct CDR3 sequences listed, roughly a quarter were seen once; the top ten hold under 5.5%. The sequencing here drew on PBMCs, mostly from graft donor cells, taken 360 days after TCRalphabeta/CD19-depleted stem cell transplant. Receptors were obtained from a female patient aged 2-10 years who had a stem cell transplant for congenital amegakaryocytic thrombocytopenia, so the T cells may come from the graft donor. CDR3s include the opening cysteine and the closing phenylalanine or tryptophan. D genes are given only for firm matches. Size is stated for part of the rows, as once, few or many counts, or as a class when the clone is expanded.

clone size	J gene	D gene	V gene	CDR3 DNA	CDR3 protein
-	TRBJ2-5	TRBD2	TRBV11-2	TGTGCCAGCAGCGTCGGGAGGCGGGGAGAGACCCAGTACTTC	CASSVGRRGETQYF
-	TRBJ2-7	-	TRBV11-2	TGTGCCAGCAGCTACGGACAGATCCGATCCTACGAGCAGTACTTC	CASSYGQIRSYEQYF
-	TRBJ1-4	-	TRBV3-1	TGTGCCAGCAGCCCCCAGGGGATTTTGGCTAATGAAAAACTGTTTTTT	CASSPQGILANEKLFF
few	TRBJ2-1	TRBD1	TRBV6-2/TRBV6-3	TGTGCCAGCAGTTTATACAGGGGCTACTCCTACAATGAGCAGTTCTTC	CASSLYRGYSYNEQFF
few	TRBJ2-5	TRBD2	TRBV7-9	TGTGCCAGCAGCCCGCGAGGGACTAGCATCGAGACCCAGTACTTC	CASSPRGTSIETQYF
few	TRBJ1-3	-	TRBV29-1	TGCAGCGTTGAGTTTGGAAACACCATATATTTT	CSVEFGNTIYF
few	TRBJ2-5	-	TRBV28	TGTGCCAGCAGTTTAGCGGGGGCGACGAGGACCCAGTACTTC	CASSLAGATRTQYF
few	TRBJ2-1	TRBD1	TRBV4-1	TGCGCCAGCAGCGGACCCGGGACAGGGGGGGGTGAGCAGTTCTTC	CASSGPGTGGGEQFF
few	TRBJ2-6	-	TRBV20-1	TGCAGTGCTAGGACAGGATCTGGGGCCAACGTCCTGACTTTC	CSARTGSGANVLTF
-	TRBJ1-6	-	TRBV15	TGTGCCACCAGCACCTATGGGCCAGTCAAAAATTCACCCCTCCACTTT	CATSTYGPVKNSPLHF
few	TRBJ2-5	-	TRBV28	TGTGCCAGCACCCACGGAGGGTCGCCCGGAGGGAAGACCCAGTACTTC	CASTHGGSPGGKTQYF
few	TRBJ2-7	-	TRBV20-1	TGCAGTGCTAGCCTCCACAGACCCTACGAGCAGTACTTC	CSASLHRPYEQYF
-	TRBJ2-3	TRBD2	TRBV28	TGTGCCAGCAGTTTCCGGGAGGGCCTGACAGATACGCAGTATTTT	CASSFREGLTDTQYF
-	TRBJ2-7	TRBD1	TRBV7-2	TGTGCCAGCAGCTTTTCGACAGGGATGAGCCACGAGCAGTACTTC	CASSFSTGMSHEQYF
few	TRBJ1-2	-	TRBV5-1	TGCGCCAGCAGCTTGGGGGCAGTTAACTATGGCTACACCTTC	CASSLGAVNYGYTF
few	TRBJ1-4	TRBD1	TRBV20-1	TGCAGTGCCCGGACAGGGGGGCGGGAAAAACTGTTTTTT	CSARTGGREKLFF
-	TRBJ1-5	-	TRBV9	TGTGCCAGCAACGAAGGCCACGTCGATCAGCCCCAGCATTTT	CASNEGHVDQPQHF
few	TRBJ2-1	TRBD2	TRBV6-5	TGTGCCAGCAGTTACTTGGCGGGGGACTATCCTATCCATGAGCAGTTCTTC	CASSYLAGDYPIHEQFF
-	TRBJ1-2	-	TRBV3-1	TGTGCCAGCAGCCATCGCTCCAAATCCGATGGCTACACCTTC	CASSHRSKSDGYTF
-	TRBJ1-2	-	TRBV20-1	TGCAGTGCTAGAGAGCCCCGAGGTGGCTACACCTTC	CSAREPRGGYTF
-	TRBJ2-2	-	TRBV7-6	TGTGCCAGCAGCTTAATGAGGGACACCGGGGAGCTGTTTTTT	CASSLMRDTGELFF
-	TRBJ1-1	TRBD1	TRBV29-1	TGCAGCGTGTCGACAGGGGGGAGCACTGAAGCTTTCTTT	CSVSTGGSTEAFF
once	TRBJ2-5	TRBD1	TRBV7-8	TGTGCCAGCAGCCTAAGACAGGGTGGCATGGAGACCCAGTACTTC	CASSLRQGGMETQYF
few	TRBJ2-1	-	TRBV2	TGTGCCAGCAGTGAACGTATGGATGAGCAGTTCTTC	CASSERMDEQFF
few	TRBJ2-5	TRBD2	TRBV4-2	TGTGCCAGCAGCCACTATTTAGCGGGGGGAGAGACCCAGTACTTC	CASSHYLAGGETQYF
few	TRBJ2-5	-	TRBV29-1	TGCAGCGTTGTAGGGGGGACGCAAGAGACCCAGTACTTC	CSVVGGTQETQYF
many	TRBJ2-1	-	TRBV29-1	TGCAGCGTTGTCCCCCAAATCACAGGGAGCTCCTACAATGAGCAGTTCTTC	CSVVPQITGSSYNEQFF
few	TRBJ2-5	-	TRBV20-1	TGCAGTGCTAGAGTCCCCCCCGGGGTAGAGACCCAGTACTTC	CSARVPPGVETQYF
-	TRBJ2-7	TRBD2	TRBV28	TGTGCCAGCAGCCTTGGGGGGGGGAGAGGGTACTTC	CASSLGGGRGYF
-	TRBJ2-7	-	TRBV20-1	TGCAGTGCTAGCGAAAAACCGGGCACCGCCTACGAGCAGTACTTC	CSASEKPGTAYEQYF
many	TRBJ1-1	-	TRBV7-2	TGTGCCAGCAGCTTAGGACAGGCGAACACTGAAGCTTTCTTT	CASSLGQANTEAFF
-	TRBJ1-2	-	TRBV5-6	TGTGCCAGCAGCTTGGTCAGTAACTATGGCTACACCTTC	CASSLVSNYGYTF
few	TRBJ2-5	TRBD2	TRBV4-2	TGTGCCAGCAGCCAAGAAAGAGCGGGAGGAGTGGGGGAGACCCAGTACTTC	CASSQERAGGVGETQYF